This TCR beta chain appears in the sequencing data of a study of post-analysis software for immune sequencing data. Study observations and caveats: Significantly lower normalized Chao1 diversity was seen in multiple sclerosis patients than in controls. Pronounced co-clustering by F measure was evident among identically batched samples. A few TRBV segments appeared more often in patients than in controls, and TRBV5-6, TRBV5-1 and TRBV20-1 were among these.

Note on this clonotype: The antigen is not known.

The authors incorporated unique molecular identifiers into the TCR beta cDNA libraries. One entry per CDR3 protein results from TCRdb running MiXCR on the PCR reads. Found here are fewer than 600,000 distinct CDR3 sequences, less than 45% of them singletons; the top ten hold roughly an eighth. Germline lookup yields CDR1 SGHRS and CDR2 YFSETQ. The CDR3 is 15 amino acids. The specimen was blood. V and J are TRBV5-1 and TRBJ2-4; no clear D gene. The J call could be wrong; TRBJ2-7 is a better fit for the DNA end. The clonotype originates from a girl aged 10-17 years with multiple sclerosis. This CDR3 reads CANPVKMDDSYEQYF. CDR3 in DNA: TGCGCCAACCCGGTAAAGATGGACGACTCCTACGAGCAGTACTTC.